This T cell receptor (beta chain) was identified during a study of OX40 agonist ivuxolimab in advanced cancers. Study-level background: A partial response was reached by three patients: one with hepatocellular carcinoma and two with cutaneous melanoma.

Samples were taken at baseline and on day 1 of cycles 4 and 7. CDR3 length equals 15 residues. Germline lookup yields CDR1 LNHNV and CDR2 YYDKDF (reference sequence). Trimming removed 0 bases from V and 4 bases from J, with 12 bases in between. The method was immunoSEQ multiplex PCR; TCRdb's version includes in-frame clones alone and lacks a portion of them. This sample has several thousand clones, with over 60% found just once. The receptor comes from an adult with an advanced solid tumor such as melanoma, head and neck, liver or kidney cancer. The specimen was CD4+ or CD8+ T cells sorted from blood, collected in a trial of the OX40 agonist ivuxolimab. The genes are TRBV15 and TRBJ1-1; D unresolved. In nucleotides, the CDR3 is TGTGCCACCAGCAGAGATCGGGCAAAAGGCACTGAAGCTTTCTTT. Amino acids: CATSRDRAKGTEAFF.